This TCR beta chain was identified during a study of blood T cell repertoires in COVID-19. Trimming removed 1 base from V and 2 bases from J, with 5 bases in between. The CDR3 spans 13 residues. TCRdb keeps only in-frame clones here, not all; method: immunoSEQ multiplex PCR. The sample contains approximately 90,000 clones, 85% of which appear only once. This receptor was taken from a man between 60 and 70 years old with acute or convalescent COVID-19. The sample consisted of peripheral blood. This chain connects TRBV12-3 or TRBV12-4 to TRBJ1-1; D not resolved. The CDR3 protein is CASSLDINTEAFF. The DNA for the CDR3 is TGTGCCAGCAGTTTAGATATTAACACTGAAGCTTTCTTT.